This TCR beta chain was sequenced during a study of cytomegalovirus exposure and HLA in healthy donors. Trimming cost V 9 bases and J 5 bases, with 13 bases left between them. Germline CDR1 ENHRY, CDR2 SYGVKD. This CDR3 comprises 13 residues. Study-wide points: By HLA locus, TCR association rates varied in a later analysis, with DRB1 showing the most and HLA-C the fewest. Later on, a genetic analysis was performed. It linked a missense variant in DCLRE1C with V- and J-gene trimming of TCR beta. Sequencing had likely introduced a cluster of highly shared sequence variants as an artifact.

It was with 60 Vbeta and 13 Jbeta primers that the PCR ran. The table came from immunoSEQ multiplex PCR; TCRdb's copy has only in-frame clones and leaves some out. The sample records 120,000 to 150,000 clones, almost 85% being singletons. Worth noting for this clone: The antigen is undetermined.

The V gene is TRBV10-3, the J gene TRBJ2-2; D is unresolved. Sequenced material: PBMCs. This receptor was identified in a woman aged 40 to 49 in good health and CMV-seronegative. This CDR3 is CAIRGGQTGELFF. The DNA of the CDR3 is TGTGCCATAAGAGGTGGCCAGACCGGGGAGCTGTTTTTT.